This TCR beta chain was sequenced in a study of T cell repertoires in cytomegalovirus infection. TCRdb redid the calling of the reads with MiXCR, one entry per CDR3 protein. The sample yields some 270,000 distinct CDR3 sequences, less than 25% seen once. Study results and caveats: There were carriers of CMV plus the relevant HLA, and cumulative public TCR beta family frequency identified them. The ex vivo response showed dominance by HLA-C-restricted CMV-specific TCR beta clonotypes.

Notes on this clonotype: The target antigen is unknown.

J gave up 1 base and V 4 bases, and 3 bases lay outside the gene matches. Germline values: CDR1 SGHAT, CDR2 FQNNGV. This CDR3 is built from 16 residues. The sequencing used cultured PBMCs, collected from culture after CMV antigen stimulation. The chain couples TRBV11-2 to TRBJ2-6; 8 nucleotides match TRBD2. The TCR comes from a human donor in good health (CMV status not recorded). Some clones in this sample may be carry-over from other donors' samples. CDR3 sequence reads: CASSSRGGSGANVLTF. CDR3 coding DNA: TGTGCCAGCAGCTCACGCGGGGGGTCTGGGGCCAACGTCCTGACTTTC.